This is a list of T cell receptor beta chains from one sample in a study of human T cells and chemical hapten exposure. TCRdb re-analysed the RACE reads in MiXCR, keeping a single row per CDR3 protein. The repertoire holds some 80,000 distinct CDR3 sequences, 11% seen once, with 1.6% in the top ten. The source material was whole blood, sampled in connection with sensitization to the hapten diphenylcyclopropenone (DPC). The receptors were gathered from a man aged 18 to 29 with alopecia areata. Some clones in this sample may be carry-over from other donors' samples. Both conserved end residues are part of each CDR3. The D gene is left open where the match is weak. Clone size is not always given. Where it is, it says once, few, many or a class for expanded clones.

d_call j_call cdr3_length clone_size v_call cdr3_aa cdr3_nt
TRBD1 TRBJ1-1 14 many TRBV28 CASRWTGRNTEAFF TGTGCCAGCAGATGGACAGGGCGGAACACTGAAGCTTTCTTT
NA TRBJ1-2 12 many TRBV6-2/TRBV6-3 CASSSRALDYTF TGTGCCAGCAGTTCCCGGGCTCTTGACTACACCTTC
TRBD1 TRBJ1-4 16 many TRBV7-8 CASSPDRVYTNEKLFF TGTGCCAGCAGCCCTGACAGGGTGTATACTAATGAAAAACTGTTTTTT
NA TRBJ1-6 16 many TRBV5-1 CASSFGDRRSHSPLHF TGCGCCAGCAGCTTCGGCGACAGACGGTCGCACTCACCCCTCCACTTT
NA TRBJ2-5 16 few TRBV14 CASSQGLSSGGETQYF TGTGCCAGCAGCCAAGGCCTCAGTTCTGGGGGAGAGACCCAGTACTTC
NA TRBJ2-7 15 few TRBV3-1 CASSPGPQARGGQYF TGTGCCAGCAGCCCCGGACCGCAGGCGCGAGGGGGTCAGTACTTC
TRBD2 TRBJ2-7 13 NA TRBV27 CASGLAGTYEQYF TGTGCCAGCGGGCTAGCGGGAACCTACGAGCAGTACTTC
NA TRBJ2-3 15 many TRBV11-2 CASSFSNTGADTQYF TGTGCCAGCAGCTTCTCGAACACTGGAGCAGATACGCAGTATTTT
NA TRBJ2-3 16 NA TRBV21-1 CASITTSGGASDTQYF TGTGCCAGCATTACCACTAGCGGGGGGGCATCTGATACGCAGTATTTT
TRBD2 TRBJ2-5 15 many TRBV6-5 CASSPRTSGQETQYF TGTGCCAGCAGTCCTCGGACTAGCGGACAAGAGACCCAGTACTTC